These 8 T cell receptor beta chains were sequenced from one sample in a study of blood T cell repertoires in COVID-19. The assay was immunoSEQ multiplex PCR, and TCRdb's table has in-frame clones only and misses some. The table shows 50,000 to 70,000 clones, with roughly 85% occurring only once. The sample consisted of peripheral blood. These receptors were collected from a man aged 55 to 69 with acute or convalescent COVID-19.

The gene calls are TRBV30 and TRBJ2-5; TRBD2 might be the D (7 bases). This CDR3 spans 14 amino acids. The V end was cut by 0 bases, the J end by 4 bases, with 12 bases between. Germline CDR1 GTSNPN, CDR2 SVGIG (reference sequence). The CDR3, as DNA: TGTGCCTGGAGTGTAGGGGGGGCAGGAGAGACCCAGTACTTC. Protein sequence: CAWSVGGAGETQYF.

The rearrangement joins TRBV21-1 to TRBJ2-7; the tabulated D call, TRBD2, remains unverified against the DNA. TRBV21-1 is tagged as a pseudogene. This CDR3 comprises 14 residues. CDR3 protein: CASIDSGLSYEQYF. DNA for the CDR3: TGTGCCAGCATAGATAGCGGGCTCTCCTACGAGCAGTACTTC.

The chain has TRBV7-8 and TRBJ2-7, with TRBD1 identical over 7 bases. With V trimmed by 5 bases and J by 2 bases, 12 bases remained unmatched. Germline CDR1 is SGHVS and CDR2 is FQNEAQ. The CDR3 has 16 amino acids. The CDR3 loop reads CASSQEGASLPYEQYF. The DNA of the CDR3 is TGTGCCAGCAGCCAAGAGGGGGCTAGCTTACCCTACGAGCAGTACTTC.

To note about this clone: The junction does not match germline at one end; this may be a read error. This chain joins TRBV7-9 and TRBJ2-7; 10 nucleotides agree with TRBD1. CDR1 is SEHNR and CDR2 is FQNEAQ in the germline V gene (reference sequence). There are 16 residues in the CDR3. The CDR3 loop is CASSFGQLGTGAGGVF. DNA for the CDR3: TGTGCCAGCAGCTTTGGGCAGTTGGGGACAGGGGCAGGGGGCGTCTTC.

The CDR3 DNA follows: TGTGCCACCAGAAGTACGGGGTCGGACATTCAGTACTTC. It translates to CATRSTGSDIQYF. The genes are TRBV24-1 and TRBJ2-4; perhaps TRBD2 as D (5 bases). Germline-derived CDR1 and CDR2 are KGHDR and SFDVKD. The germline V and J ends were trimmed by 7 bases and 8 bases, with 14 bases remaining between them. The CDR3 runs 13 residues.

This chain uses TRBV18 with TRBJ2-1, with 9 positions matching TRBD1. The CDR3 contains 16 residues. Per germline, CDR1 KGHSH and CDR2 LQKENI. Losses at the gene ends were 3 bases for V and 6 bases for J; bases not matched to a gene: 9. The chain's CDR3 is CASSPGRTGVINEQFF. The CDR3 coding sequence is TGTGCCAGCTCACCGGGCCGGACAGGGGTGATCAATGAGCAGTTCTTC.

This chain links TRBV28 with TRBJ1-1; D uncertain. Trimming removed 1 base at V and 11 bases at J, with 14 bases between. Germline V gene data show CDR1 as MDHEN and CDR2 as SYDVKM. CDR3 size: 13 residues. The CDR3 DNA reads TGTGCCAGCAGTTTATCCTTCTCCCTGAGCGCTTTCTTT. It codes for CASSLSFSLSAFF. Drawing the rest from reference TRBV28 and TRBJ1-1, the complete variable domain is DVKVTQSSRYLVKRTGEKVFLECVQDMDHENMFWYRQDPGLGLRLIYFSYDVKMKEKGDIPEGYSVSREKKERFSLILESASTNQTSMYLCASSLSFSLSAFFGQGTRLTVV.

The V call is TRBV6-5, the J call TRBJ1-1; D remains unclear. Germline CDR1 and CDR2: MNHEY and SVGAGI. V gave up 8 bases and J gave up 2 bases, with 6 bases separating them. This CDR3 is built from 11 residues. The CDR3 reads CASVLNTEAFF. As DNA, the CDR3 is TGTGCCAGCGTATTAAACACTGAAGCTTTCTTT.